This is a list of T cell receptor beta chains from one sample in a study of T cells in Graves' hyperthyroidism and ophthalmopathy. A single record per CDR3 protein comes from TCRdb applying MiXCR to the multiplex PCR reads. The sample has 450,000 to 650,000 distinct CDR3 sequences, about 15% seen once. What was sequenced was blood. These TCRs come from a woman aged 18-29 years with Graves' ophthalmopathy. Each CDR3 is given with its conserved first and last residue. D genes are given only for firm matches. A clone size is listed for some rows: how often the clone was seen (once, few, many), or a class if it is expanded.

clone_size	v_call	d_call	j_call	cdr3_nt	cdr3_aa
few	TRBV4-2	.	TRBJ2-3	TGTGCCAGCAGCCAAGAGGCCCGAGGAACGCAGTATTTT	CASSQEARGTQYF
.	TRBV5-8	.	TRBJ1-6	TGTGCCAGCAGCCCCCGCGCGGAAAGGGATAATTCACCCCTCCACTTT	CASSPRAERDNSPLHF
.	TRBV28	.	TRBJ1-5	TGTGCCAGCGCTGACACAAGGGATCAGCCCCAGCATTTT	CASADTRDQPQHF
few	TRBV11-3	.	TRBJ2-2	TGTGCCAGCAGCTTAGAGTTCCCTGGTCAGCGGACCGGGGAGCTGTTTTTT	CASSLEFPGQRTGELFF
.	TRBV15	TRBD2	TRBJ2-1	TGTGCCACCAGCGGAACTAGCGGGAGTGATGAGCAGTTCTTC	CATSGTSGSDEQFF
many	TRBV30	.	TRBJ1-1	TGTGCCTCCGACCCCCTGAACACTGAAGCTTTCTTT	CASDPLNTEAFF
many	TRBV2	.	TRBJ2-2	TGTGCCAGCAGTGTACAGGGCGTAGGGGAGCTGTTTTTT	CASSVQGVGELFF
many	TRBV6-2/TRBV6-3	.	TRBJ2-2	TGTGCCAGCAGTTTAAAAAGGGTTCAGACCGGGGAGCTGTTTTTT	CASSLKRVQTGELFF
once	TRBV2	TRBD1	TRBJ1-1	TGTGCCAGCATGGGACAGGGAATCACTGAAGCTTTCTTT	CASMGQGITEAFF
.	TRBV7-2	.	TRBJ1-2	TGTGCCAGCAGCTTATACGAAGGGGCGCGGTTCACTGGCTACACCTTC	CASSLYEGARFTGYTF
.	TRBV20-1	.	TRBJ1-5	TGCAGTGCTAAAGGTCGGGCGGACTTCAATCAGCCCCAGCATTTT	CSAKGRADFNQPQHF
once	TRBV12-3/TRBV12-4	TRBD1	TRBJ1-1	TGTGCCAGCAGTCCATGGGACAGGGGGCCCACTGAAGCTTTCTTT	CASSPWDRGPTEAFF
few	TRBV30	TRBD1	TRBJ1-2	TGTGCCTGGAGTGAAACACTTGGGGCAGGGGGTAACTATGGCTACACCTTC	CAWSETLGAGGNYGYTF
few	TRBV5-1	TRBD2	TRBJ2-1	TGCGCCAGCAGCTTGGTGGCGGGAGCCACCTACAATGAGCAGTTCTTC	CASSLVAGATYNEQFF
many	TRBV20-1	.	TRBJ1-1	TGCAGTGCAAACAGGGACGGACGGCCTGAAGCTTTCTTT	CSANRDGRPEAFF
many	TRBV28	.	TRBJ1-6	TGTGCCAGCATTGGGCGGGGGGACTATTCACCCCTCCACTTT	CASIGRGDYSPLHF
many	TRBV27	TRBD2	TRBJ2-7	TGTGCCAGCAGTTTATCTAGCGGGAGGTACGAGCAGTACTTC	CASSLSSGRYEQYF
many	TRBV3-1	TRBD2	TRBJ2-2	TGTGCCAGCAGCCTCGCTAGCGGGGCGGAGGAGCTGTTTTTT	CASSLASGAEELFF
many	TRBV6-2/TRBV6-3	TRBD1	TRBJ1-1	TGTGCCAGCAGTGACCCGGGACAGGGGGCTGCTGAAGCTTTCTTT	CASSDPGQGAAEAFF
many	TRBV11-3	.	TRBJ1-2	TGTGCCAGCAGCCTGCTAGGAGGCTACACCTTC	CASSLLGGYTF
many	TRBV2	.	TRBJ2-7	TGTGCCAGCATTCCCAGCGCGAACTCCTACGAGCAGTACTTC	CASIPSANSYEQYF
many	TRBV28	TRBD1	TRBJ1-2	TGTGCCAGCAGTTCCCAGGACAGGGCGGTAAAACGGTATGGCTACACCTTC	CASSSQDRAVKRYGYTF
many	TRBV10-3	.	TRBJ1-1	TGTGCCATCAGCTTACAGGGGAACACTGAAGCTTTCTTT	CAISLQGNTEAFF
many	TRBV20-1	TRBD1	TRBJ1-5	TGCAGTGCTAGAGATCTACGGGACAGTGACAATCAGCCCCAGCATTTT	CSARDLRDSDNQPQHF
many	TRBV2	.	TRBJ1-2	TGTGCCAGCAGGAGGACAGATGGCTACACCTTC	CASRRTDGYTF
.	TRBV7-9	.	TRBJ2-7	TGTGCCAGCAGCCCCGCCAGGGGGGTCTACGAGCAGTACTTC	CASSPARGVYEQYF
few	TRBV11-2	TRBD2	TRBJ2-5	TGTGCCAGCACAAGAAGGGGTAGCGGGATCGCTCTGGGGGAGACCCAGTACTTC	CASTRRGSGIALGETQYF
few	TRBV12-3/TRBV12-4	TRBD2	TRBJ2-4	TGTGCCAGCAGTTTTGCCTATCTAGCGGGGGTAGCCAAAAACATTCAGTACTTC	CASSFAYLAGVAKNIQYF
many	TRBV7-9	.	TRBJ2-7	TGTGCCAGCAGCTTTATCCCGGCTTACGAGCAGTACTTC	CASSFIPAYEQYF
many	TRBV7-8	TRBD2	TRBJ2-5	TGTGCCAGCAGCAGCGGGGGGGGGCGAGGAGAGACCCAGTACTTC	CASSSGGGRGETQYF
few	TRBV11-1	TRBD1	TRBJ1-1	TGTGCCAGCAGCTCCGGGACAGGGGCGAACACTGAAGCTTTCTTT	CASSSGTGANTEAFF
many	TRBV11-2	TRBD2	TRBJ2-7	TGTGCCAGCAGCCCCCGTGGGGGGGACTACGAGCAGTACTTC	CASSPRGGDYEQYF
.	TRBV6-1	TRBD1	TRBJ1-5	TGTGCCAGCAGTTGGGGGACAGCTTCTGGCGAGCCCCAGCATTTT	CASSWGTASGEPQHF
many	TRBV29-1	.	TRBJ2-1	TGCAGCGTTGAATCGGCTTTTAATCGGGGATTCAATGAGCAGTTCTTC	CSVESAFNRGFNEQFF
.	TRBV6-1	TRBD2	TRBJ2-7	TGTGCCAGCAGCTTTTTCGGGAGGGTGGGCGAGCAGTACTTC	CASSFFGRVGEQYF
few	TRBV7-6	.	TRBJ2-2	TGTGCCAGCAGCTTGCATCAGGGGAACACCGGGGGGCTGTTTTTT	CASSLHQGNTGGLFF
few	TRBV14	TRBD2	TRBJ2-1	TGTGCCAACAGCTTACTAGCGGACAATGAGCAGTTCTTC	CANSLLADNEQFF
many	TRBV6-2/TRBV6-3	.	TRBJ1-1	TGTGCCAGCAGTTACTTGGCGGTGGGGATGAACACTGAAGCTTTCTTT	CASSYLAVGMNTEAFF
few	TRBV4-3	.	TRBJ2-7	TGCGCCAGCAGCCTCCGACTAGGGGGGACCTACGAGCAGTACTTC	CASSLRLGGTYEQYF
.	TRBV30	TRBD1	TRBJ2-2	TGTGCCTGGAGGCTGCCCGGGACAGCGAACACCGGGGAGCTGTTTTTT	CAWRLPGTANTGELFF
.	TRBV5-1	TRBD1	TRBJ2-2	TGCGCCAGCAGCTACACAGGGGGAAGAAACACCGGGGAGCTGTTTTTT	CASSYTGGRNTGELFF
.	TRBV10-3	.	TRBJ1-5	TGTGCCATCAGTGAGTCGGCGGGGAGCCAGCCCCAGCATTTT	CAISESAGSQPQHF
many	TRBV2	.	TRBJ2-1	TGTGCCAGCAGTGAGTTCGGGACAACCCAGCAGTTCTTC	CASSEFGTTQQFF
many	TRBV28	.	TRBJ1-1	TGTGCCAGCAGTGCGATATGGGCCCCGAGGACTGAAGCTTTCTTT	CASSAIWAPRTEAFF
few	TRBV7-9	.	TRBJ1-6	TGTGCCAGCAGCTTAGATAGCACGAGCTCCTATAATTCACCCCTCCACTTT	CASSLDSTSSYNSPLHF
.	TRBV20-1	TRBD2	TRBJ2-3	TGCAGTGCTAGAGATGGGGGACTAGCGGGAGCTTCTACTAGCACAGATACGCAGTATTTT	CSARDGGLAGASTSTDTQYF
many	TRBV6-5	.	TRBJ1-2	TGTGCCAGCAGTTACTCCTCGGGGGAGGATGGCTACACCTTC	CASSYSSGEDGYTF
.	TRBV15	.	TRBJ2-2	TGTGCCACCAGCAGAGATCTGGCCGGCCACTCACTAGGGGAGCTGTTTTTT	CATSRDLAGHSLGELFF
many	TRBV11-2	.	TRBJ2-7	TGTGCCAGCAGAGGTAGCGCGGCGCCTTTGGAGCAGTACTTC	CASRGSAAPLEQYF
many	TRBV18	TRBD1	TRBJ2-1	TGTGCCAGCTCACCACCCGGGCCCACGGGACAGGGGGCGGATGAGCAGTTCTTC	CASSPPGPTGQGADEQFF
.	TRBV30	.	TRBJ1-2	TGTGCCTGGAGGGCTGACAGAATCCTTGGGGGCTACACCTTC	CAWRADRILGGYTF
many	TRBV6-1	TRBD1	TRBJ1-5	TGTGCCAGCAGTGAAGGGGGACAGGGCGGCAATCAGCCCCAGCATTTT	CASSEGGQGGNQPQHF